This section outlines one T cell receptor beta chain sequence together with its context. Its antigen is undetermined. Prepared libraries of TCR beta cDNA carried unique molecular identifiers. There were about 0.85 to 11 million T cells, and roughly 0.5 million cDNA molecules came from them. TCRdb re-derived calls from the PCR reads in MiXCR, one entry per CDR3 protein. The top ten hold around 0.56% of the sample, which has roughly 730,000 distinct CDR3 sequences, around 27% seen once. The V segment lost 6 bases and the J segment 0 bases; nucleotides outside the gene matches: 18. Germline-derived CDR1 and CDR2 are ENHRY and SYGVKD. CDR3 size: 19 residues. This record belongs to a study of post-analysis software for immune sequencing data. The wider study: There were relapsing-remitting, secondary progressive and progressive-relapsing multiple sclerosis among the disease courses included.

Study-level findings and limits: About five TRBV segments (TRBV5-6, TRBV5-1 and TRBV20-1 among them) occurred more frequently in patients than in controls. F-measure co-clustering was strong for batch-matched samples.

The sample consisted of blood. This TCR was sampled from a girl between 10 and 17 years old with multiple sclerosis. The chain links TRBV10-3 to TRBJ1-2; 8 bases agree with TRBD1. The DNA for the CDR3 is TGTGCCATCAGAAGGGACGGAATTACCAGACAGGGGTCTAACTATGGCTACACCTTC. Translated, it gives CAIRRDGITRQGSNYGYTF.